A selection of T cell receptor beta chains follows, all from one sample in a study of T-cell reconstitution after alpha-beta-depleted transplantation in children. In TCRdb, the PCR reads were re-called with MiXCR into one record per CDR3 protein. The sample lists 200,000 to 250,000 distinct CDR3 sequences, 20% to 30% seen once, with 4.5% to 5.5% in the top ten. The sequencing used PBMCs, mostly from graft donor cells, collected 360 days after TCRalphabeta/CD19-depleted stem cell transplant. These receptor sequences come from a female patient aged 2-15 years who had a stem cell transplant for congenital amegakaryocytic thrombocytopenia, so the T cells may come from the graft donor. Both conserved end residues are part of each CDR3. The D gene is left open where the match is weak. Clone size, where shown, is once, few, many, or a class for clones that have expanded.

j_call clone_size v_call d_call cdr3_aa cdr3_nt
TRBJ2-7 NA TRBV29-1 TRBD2 CSVGGTSAYYEQYF TGCAGCGTTGGGGGGACTAGCGCGTACTACGAGCAGTACTTC
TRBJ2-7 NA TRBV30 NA CAWRPNRGEQYF TGTGCCTGGAGACCCAACCGGGGGGAGCAGTACTTC
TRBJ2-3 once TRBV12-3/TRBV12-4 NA CASSFKTGRLYF TGTGCCAGCAGTTTTAAAACGGGACGACTGTATTTT
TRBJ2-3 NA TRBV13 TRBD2 CASSLRASGSPDTQYF TGTGCCAGCAGCTTAAGGGCTAGCGGGAGTCCAGATACGCAGTATTTT
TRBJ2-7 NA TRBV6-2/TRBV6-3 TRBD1 CASSYPRGQGTYEQYF TGTGCCAGCAGTTACCCCCGGGGACAGGGGACCTACGAGCAGTACTTC
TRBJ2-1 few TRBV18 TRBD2 CASSPSLGLAGTEQFF TGTGCCAGCTCACCATCCTTGGGACTAGCTGGGACTGAGCAGTTCTTC
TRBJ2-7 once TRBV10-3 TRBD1 CAISALGQGEVEQYF TGTGCCATCAGCGCCTTGGGACAGGGAGAGGTCGAGCAGTACTTC
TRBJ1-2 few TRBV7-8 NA CASSSEPGPDSYGYTF TGTGCCAGCAGCTCAGAACCGGGACCTGACTCTTATGGCTACACCTTC
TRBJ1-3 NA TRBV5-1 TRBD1 CASSTTGGSGNTIYF TGCGCCAGCAGCACCACAGGGGGCTCTGGAAACACCATATATTTT
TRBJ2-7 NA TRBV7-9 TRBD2 CASSKGLANEQYF TGTGCCAGCAGCAAAGGACTAGCGAACGAGCAGTACTTC
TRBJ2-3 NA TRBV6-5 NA CASSYTSGWADTQYF TGTGCCAGCAGTTATACGTCAGGGTGGGCAGATACGCAGTATTTT
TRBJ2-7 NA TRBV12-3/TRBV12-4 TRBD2 CASSLWASGSYEQYF TGTGCCAGCAGTTTATGGGCTAGCGGGAGTTACGAGCAGTACTTC
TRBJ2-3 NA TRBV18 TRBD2 CASSKLAEPTDTQYF TGTGCCAGCTCAAAACTAGCGGAACCCACAGATACGCAGTATTTT
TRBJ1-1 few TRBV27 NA CASSPDSYMNTEAFF TGTGCCAGCAGTCCGGACTCATATATGAACACTGAAGCTTTCTTT
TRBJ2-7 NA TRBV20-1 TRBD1 CSATFSTGVSYEQYF TGCAGTGCCACCTTTTCCACAGGGGTCTCCTACGAGCAGTACTTC
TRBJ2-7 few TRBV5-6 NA CASSLPVSGEQYF TGTGCCAGCAGCTTGCCCGTTTCGGGCGAGCAGTACTTC
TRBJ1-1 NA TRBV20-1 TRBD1 CSARPRTGNVAEAFF TGCAGTGCTAGACCAAGGACAGGAAATGTCGCTGAAGCTTTCTTT
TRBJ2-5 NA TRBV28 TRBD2 CASSLKREPRETQYF TGTGCCAGCAGTTTAAAGCGGGAGCCCCGAGAGACCCAGTACTTC
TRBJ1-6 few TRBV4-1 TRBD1 CASSNPLSGGGSPLHF TGCGCCAGCAGCAACCCTCTTTCAGGGGGTGGTTCACCCCTCCACTTT
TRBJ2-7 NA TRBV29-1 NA CSVEEAESYEQYF TGCAGCGTTGAAGAGGCAGAATCCTACGAGCAGTACTTC
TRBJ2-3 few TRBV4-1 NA CASSHGPLVATDTQYF TGCGCCAGCAGCCATGGCCCCCTAGTGGCAACAGATACGCAGTATTTT
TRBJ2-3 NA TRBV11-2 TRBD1 CASSIHRGQLTDTQYF TGTGCCAGCAGCATACATCGGGGACAGCTCACAGATACGCAGTATTTT
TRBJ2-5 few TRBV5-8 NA CASRPTGFWETQYF TGTGCCAGCAGACCTACAGGGTTTTGGGAGACCCAGTACTTC
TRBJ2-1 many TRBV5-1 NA CASSPDRDGGQFF TGCGCCAGCAGCCCGGACCGCGACGGCGGGCAGTTCTTC
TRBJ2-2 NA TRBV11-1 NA CASSLNFGRASSTGELFF TGTGCCAGCAGCTTAAACTTTGGTCGGGCAAGTAGCACCGGGGAGCTGTTTTTT
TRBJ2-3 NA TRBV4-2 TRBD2 CASSQVSGGREADTQYF TGTGCCAGCAGCCAAGTTTCGGGCGGGAGGGAGGCAGATACGCAGTATTTT
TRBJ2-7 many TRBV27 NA CASSPRQVSEQYF TGTGCCAGCAGTCCACGACAGGTTTCCGAGCAGTACTTC
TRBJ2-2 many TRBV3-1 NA CASSPGRTGELFF TGTGCCAGCAGCCCAGGTAGAACCGGGGAGCTGTTTTTT
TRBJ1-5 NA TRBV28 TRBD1 CASSPDRAIQPQHF TGTGCCAGCAGTCCGGACAGGGCGATTCAGCCCCAGCATTTT
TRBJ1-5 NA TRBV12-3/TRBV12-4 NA CASSPVGVGFDQPQHF TGTGCCAGCAGCCCCGTGGGGGTAGGCTTTGATCAGCCCCAGCATTTT
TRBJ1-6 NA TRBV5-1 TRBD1 CASSLLSISAGQDHSPLHF TGCGCCAGCAGCTTGCTTTCTATCTCGGCGGGACAGGATCATTCACCCCTCCACTTT
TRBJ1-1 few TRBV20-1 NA CSAREGGWNTEAFF TGCAGTGCTAGAGAGGGCGGATGGAACACTGAAGCTTTCTTT
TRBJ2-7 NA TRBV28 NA CASSLNGPISYEQYF TGTGCCAGCAGTTTAAACGGACCTATCTCCTACGAGCAGTACTTC
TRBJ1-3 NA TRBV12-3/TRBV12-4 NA CASSMDGSGNTIYF TGTGCCAGCAGCATGGACGGCTCTGGAAACACCATATATTTT
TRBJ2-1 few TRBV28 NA CASSLPPRWSGWYQSSYNEQFF TGTGCCAGCAGTTTGCCCCCCCGATGGAGCGGGTGGTACCAAAGCTCCTACAATGAGCAGTTCTTC
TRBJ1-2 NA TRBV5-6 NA CASSLGSHGYTF TGTGCCAGCAGCTTAGGGAGTCATGGCTACACCTTC
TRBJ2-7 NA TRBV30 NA CAWGEGLEQYF TGTGCCTGGGGCGAGGGGCTCGAGCAGTACTTC
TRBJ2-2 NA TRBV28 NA CASWDNSNTGELFF TGTGCCAGTTGGGACAATTCGAACACCGGGGAGCTGTTTTTT
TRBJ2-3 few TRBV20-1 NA CSARALARSYSDTQYF TGCAGTGCTAGAGCACTGGCTAGGTCTTATTCGGATACGCAGTATTTT
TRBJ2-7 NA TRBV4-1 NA CASSQVTGNMFYEQYF TGCGCCAGCAGCCAAGTTACAGGGAATATGTTCTACGAGCAGTACTTC
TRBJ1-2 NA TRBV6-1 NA CASRLGRDYGYTF TGTGCCAGCAGGCTAGGGAGAGACTATGGCTACACCTTC
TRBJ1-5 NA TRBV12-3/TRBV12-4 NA CASSFRDIEPQHF TGTGCCAGCAGCTTTAGAGACATTGAGCCCCAGCATTTT
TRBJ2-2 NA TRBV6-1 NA CASKETRVPGELFF TGTGCCAGCAAGGAGACCAGGGTCCCCGGGGAGCTGTTTTTT
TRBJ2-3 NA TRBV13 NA CASSFSGTVTDTQYF TGTGCCAGCAGCTTTTCCGGGACGGTCACAGATACGCAGTATTTT
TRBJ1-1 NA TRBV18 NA CASSPSGGPTEAFF TGTGCCAGCTCACCAAGCGGGGGCCCCACTGAAGCTTTCTTT
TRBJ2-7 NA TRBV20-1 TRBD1 CSASFRTGPYEQYF TGCAGTGCTAGTTTCCGGACAGGCCCCTACGAGCAGTACTTC
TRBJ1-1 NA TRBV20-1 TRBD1 CSAGRDRGPQYTEAFF TGCAGTGCCGGAAGGGACAGGGGCCCCCAGTATACTGAAGCTTTCTTT
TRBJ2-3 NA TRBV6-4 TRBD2 CASSLEAGELRTQYF TGTGCCAGCAGTCTTGAAGCGGGGGAACTACGGACGCAGTATTTT
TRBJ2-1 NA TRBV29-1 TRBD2 CSVGPSSGGPYNEQFF TGCAGCGTTGGCCCCTCTAGCGGGGGGCCCTACAATGAGCAGTTCTTC
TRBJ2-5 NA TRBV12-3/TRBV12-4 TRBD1 CASSLRQGAGETQYF TGTGCCAGCAGTTTGCGACAGGGGGCCGGAGAGACCCAGTACTTC
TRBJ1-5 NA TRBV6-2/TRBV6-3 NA CASSPIPSGF TGTGCCAGCAGTCCCATCCCGTCCGGTTTT
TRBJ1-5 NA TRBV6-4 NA CASRGLRYSNQPQHF TGTGCCAGCAGGGGACTTCGATATAGCAATCAGCCCCAGCATTTT
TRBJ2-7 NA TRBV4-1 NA CASSRDSQTSSYEQYF TGCGCCAGCAGCCGAGACAGCCAAACGAGCTCCTACGAGCAGTACTTC
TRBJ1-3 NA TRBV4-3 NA CASSFGRQGSGNTIYF TGCGCCAGCAGCTTCGGTAGGCAGGGCTCTGGAAACACCATATATTTT